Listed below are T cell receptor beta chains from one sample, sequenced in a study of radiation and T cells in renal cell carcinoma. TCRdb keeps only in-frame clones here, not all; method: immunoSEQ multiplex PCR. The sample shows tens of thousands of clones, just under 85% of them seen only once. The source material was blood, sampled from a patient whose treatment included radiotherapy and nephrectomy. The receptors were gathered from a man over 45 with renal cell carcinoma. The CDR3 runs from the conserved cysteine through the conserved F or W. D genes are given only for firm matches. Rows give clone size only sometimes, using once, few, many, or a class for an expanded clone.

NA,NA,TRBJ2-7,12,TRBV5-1,TGCGCCAGCAGTAAACTCGGGACAGAGCAGTACTTC,CASSKLGTEQYF
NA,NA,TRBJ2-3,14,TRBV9,TGTGCCAGCCAAACCTCCGAGGTAACGGATACGCAGTATTTT,CASQTSEVTDTQYF
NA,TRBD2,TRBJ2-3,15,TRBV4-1,TGCGCCAGCAGCCGTTCTAGCGGGGAGCGGGGTACGCAGTATTTT,CASSRSSGERGTQYF
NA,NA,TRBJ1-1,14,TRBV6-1,TGTGCCAGCAGTGAAGCTTGGGCGAACACTGAAGCTTTCTTT,CASSEAWANTEAFF
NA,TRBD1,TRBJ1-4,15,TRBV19,TGTGCCAGTAGTGAATCGGGACAGTATAATGAAAAACTGTTTTTT,CASSESGQYNEKLFF
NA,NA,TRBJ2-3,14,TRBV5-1,TGCGCCAGCAGGGGGGCGGTTAGCACAGATACGCAGTATTTT,CASRGAVSTDTQYF
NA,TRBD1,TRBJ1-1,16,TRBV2,TGTGCCAGCAGTGAAAAGGACAGGGGAGTGAGTACTGAAGCTTTCTTT,CASSEKDRGVSTEAFF
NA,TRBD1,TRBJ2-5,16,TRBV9,TGTGCCAGCAGCGCTTCCGGGACAGGGGGCGCGGAGACCCAGTACTTC,CASSASGTGGAETQYF
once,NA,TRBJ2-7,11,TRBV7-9,TGTGCCAGCAGCCTCTCCTACGAGCAGTACTTC,CASSLSYEQYF
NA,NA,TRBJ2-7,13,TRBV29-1,TGCAGCGTTGTGAAACTGATCCCCGCCGAGCAGTACTTC,CSVVKLIPAEQYF
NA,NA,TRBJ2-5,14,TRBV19,TGTGCCAGTAGTTCATCCTACAGCACCGAGACCCAGTACTTC,CASSSSYSTETQYF
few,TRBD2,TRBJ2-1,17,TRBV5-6,TGTGCCAGCAGCTGGTTAAGCGGGAGCGCCTCCTACAATGAGCAGTTCTTC,CASSWLSGSASYNEQFF
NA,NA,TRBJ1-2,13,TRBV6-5,TGTGCCAGCAGGGGGCTTGGGTACTATGGCTACACCTTC,CASRGLGYYGYTF
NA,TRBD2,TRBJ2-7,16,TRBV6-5,TGTGCCAGCAGTTACGCGGCTAGCGGGGGGCCCTACGGGCAGTACTTC,CASSYAASGGPYGQYF
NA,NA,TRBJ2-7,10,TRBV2,TGTGCCAGCAGTACCTACGAGCAGTACTTC,CASSTYEQYF
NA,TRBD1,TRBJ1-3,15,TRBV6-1,TGTGCCAGCAGTGAGGACAGGGGCTCTGGAAACACCATATATTTT,CASSEDRGSGNTIYF
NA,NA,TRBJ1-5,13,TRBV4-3,TGCGCCAGCAGCCAAGAGGCCCTAGGGCCCCAGCATTTT,CASSQEALGPQHF
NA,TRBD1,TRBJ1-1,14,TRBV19,TGTGCCAGTAGTCAAAGGGGGCGCGGTACTGAAGCTTTCTTT,CASSQRGRGTEAFF
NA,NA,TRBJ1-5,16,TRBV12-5,TGTGCTAGTGGTTCGACACAGGGATTTAGCAATCAGCCCCAGCATTTT,CASGSTQGFSNQPQHF
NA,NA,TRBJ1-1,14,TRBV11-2,TGTGCCAGCAGCGCTCTTAGGGGGAACACTGAAGCTTTCTTT,CASSALRGNTEAFF
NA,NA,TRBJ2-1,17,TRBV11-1,TGTGCCAGCAGCTTACAAAAATCAGCGCACGGGTACAATGAGCAGTTCTTC,CASSLQKSAHGYNEQFF
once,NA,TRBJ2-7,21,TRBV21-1,TGTGCCAGCAGCAAATCGGGTAGGGGACTAGCGGGGTCCACAAGCTCCTACGAGCAGTACTTC,CASSKSGRGLAGSTSSYEQYF
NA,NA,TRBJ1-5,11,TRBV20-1,TGCAGTGCCCCTCGGGTTCAGCCCCAGCATTTT,CSAPRVQPQHF
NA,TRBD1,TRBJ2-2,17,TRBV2,TGTGCCAGCAGATGGACAGGGACACATACGAACACCGGGGAGCTGTTTTTT,CASRWTGTHTNTGELFF